What follows are 22 T cell receptor beta chains derived from one specimen sequenced in a study of T cell responses to AZD1222 COVID-19 vaccine. TCRdb's copy holds only in-frame clones and misses some; the assay was immunoSEQ multiplex PCR. The table has about 150,000 clones, less than 95% seen once. The specimen was peripheral blood, collected 28 days after the second AZD1222 dose. The receptors originated from an adult who received the AZD1222 COVID-19 vaccine.

V is TRBV19 and J is TRBJ1-5; TRBD1 might be the D (5 bases). The V gene's germline CDR1 is LNHDA and CDR2 SQIVND (reference sequence). CDR3 length: 18 residues. V was pared by 6 bases and J by 2 bases, with 23 bases between. CDR3 DNA: TGTGCCAGTAGCAAACTCACGGGGGGAGATTTTGGCAATCAGCCCCAGCATTTT. Protein product: CASSKLTGGDFGNQPQHF.

The chain combines TRBV9 with TRBJ1-6; D not certain. CDR3 size: 15 residues. The germline CDR1 and CDR2 sequences are SGDLS and YYNGEE. Between the trimmed V and J ends, which lost 0 bases and 7 bases, there was a span of 11 bases. The DNA of the CDR3 is TGTGCCAGCAGCGTAGATGGCGATCCAAATTCACCCCTCCACTTT. Amino acid sequence: CASSVDGDPNSPLHF.

CDR3 region: CASSQRLAGGRVYEQYF. CDR3 nucleotide sequence: TGTGCCAGCAGTCAACGACTAGCGGGGGGGCGTGTTTACGAGCAGTACTTC. The chain employs TRBV28 and TRBJ2-7; 14 nucleotides agree with TRBD2. CDR3 length: 17 amino acids. CDR1 is MDHEN, CDR2 SYDVKM, per germline. J was trimmed by 4 bases and V by 5 bases; bases with no gene match: 10.

The rearrangement links TRBV2 to TRBJ2-3, with 8 bases that match TRBD2. This CDR3 spans 15 amino acids. Germline CDR1 reads SNHLY; CDR2 reads FYNNEI. V was pared by 5 bases and J by 5 bases, with 9 bases of the junction left unmatched. The CDR3 DNA is TGTGCCAGCAGTAAACTTAGCGGGGAGTTAGATACGCAGTATTTT. Residues: CASSKLSGELDTQYF.

The chain is built from TRBV7-8 and TRBJ1-1; tentatively, D is TRBD1 (5 bases). The CDR3 consists of 15 residues. Germline V lookup: CDR1 SGHVS, CDR2 FQNEAQ. The V gene lost 1 base and the J gene lost 5 bases, with 14 bases spanning the gap. The DNA of the CDR3 is TGTGCCAGCAGCTTAGGGTCGTTCGGGGGAACTGAAGCTTTCTTT. Translated: CASSLGSFGGTEAFF.

The chain combines TRBV28 with TRBJ2-7; D not certain. Between the trimmed V and J ends, which lost 7 bases and 2 bases, there was a span of 24 bases. Germline lookup yields CDR1 MDHEN and CDR2 SYDVKM. The CDR3 has 17 residues. Here the CDR3 reads CASTAVLFPEPTYEQYF. The CDR3 nucleotides are TGTGCCAGCACTGCGGTTCTATTTCCGGAACCCACCTACGAGCAGTACTTC.

The V gene is TRBV9, the J gene TRBJ1-6; no definite D call. CDR1 SGDLS and CDR2 YYNGEE come from the germline V gene. V was clipped by 4 bases and J by 9 bases, with 14 bases between them. CDR3 length: 14 residues. CDR3 in amino acids: CASSRPKVGSPLHF. The DNA of the CDR3 is TGTGCCAGCAGCCGCCCGAAGGTGGGTTCACCCCTCCACTTT.

This CDR3 reads CASSDWDSPLHF. Here the CDR3 DNA reads TGCGCCAGCAGTGACTGGGATTCACCCCTCCACTTT. The chain carries TRBV10-1 and TRBJ1-6; D call uncertain. The V end lost 3 bases, the J end lost 8 bases, and 5 bases lay between the germline ends. The germline gives CDR1 WNHNN, CDR2 SYGVQD (reference sequence). The CDR3 is 12 residues long.

This chain links TRBV28 with TRBJ1-4; D is perhaps TRBD1 (6 bases). There are 16 residues in the CDR3. Germline V gene sequence: CDR1 MDHEN, CDR2 SYDVKM. The V end lost 8 bases, the J end lost 4 bases, and 20 bases lay between the germline ends. The CDR3 is CASLKGQGLGNEKLFF. The CDR3 nucleotides read TGTGCCAGCCTAAAAGGTCAGGGGCTCGGTAATGAAAAACTGTTTTTT.

This clone was counted between two and nine times. The chain employs TRBV5-8 and TRBJ2-3; no firm D call. The CDR3 runs 11 residues. Germline V gene sequence: CDR1 SGHTS, CDR2 YDEGEE. The V end lost 8 bases, the J end lost 4 bases, and 8 bases lay between the germline ends. DNA of the CDR3: TGTGCCAGACTCCTCGCAGATACGCAGTATTTT. Encoded protein: CARLLADTQYF.

The rearrangement uses TRBV11-2 and TRBJ1-3; the D is unclear. The germline V gene has CDR1 SGHAT and CDR2 FQNNGV. The CDR3 runs to 15 residues. The germline V and J ends were trimmed by 0 bases and 0 bases, with 6 bases remaining between them. The CDR3 loop is CASSLDYGSGNTIYF. In DNA form, the CDR3 reads TGTGCCAGCAGCTTAGATTACGGCTCTGGAAACACCATATATTTT.

The gene calls are TRBV6-5 and TRBJ2-7; TRBD2 matches 10 bases. The CDR3 covers 14 residues. With 6 bases clipped from V and 5 bases from J, the junction kept 7 bases outside the gene matches. Germline V gene lookup returns CDR1 MNHEY and CDR2 SVGAGI. The CDR3 sequence is CASRGTGTSDEQYF. As DNA, the CDR3 is TGTGCCAGCAGAGGAACAGGGACTAGCGACGAGCAGTACTTC.

The chain combines TRBV7-2 with TRBJ2-5, with D tentatively TRBD1 or TRBD2 (6 bases each). The CDR3 consists of 11 residues. The germline V and J ends were trimmed by 10 bases and 5 bases, with 11 bases remaining between them. From germline, CDR1 is SGHTA and CDR2 FQGNSA. Here the CDR3 reads CATRGEETQYF. CDR3 nucleotide sequence: TGTGCCACGAGGGGGGAGGAGACCCAGTACTTC. Drawing the rest from reference TRBV7-2 and TRBJ2-5, the complete variable domain is GAGVSQSPSNKVTEKGKDVELRCDPISGHTALYWYRQSLGQGLEFLIYFQGNSAPDKSGLPSDRFSAERTGGSVSTLTIQRTQQEDSAVYLCATRGEETQYFGPGTRLLVL.

This chain joins TRBV3-1 (or the pseudogene TRBV3-2) and TRBJ2-3; maybe TRBD2 (6 bases). The germline CDR1 and CDR2 sequences are LGHDT and YNNKEL (reference sequence). V was trimmed by 8 bases and J by 1 base, leaving 13 bases between them. There are 14 residues in the CDR3. CDR3 sequence (DNA): TGTGCCAGCCGAAAAACGGGGGGCACAGATACGCAGTATTTT. Translating gives CASRKTGGTDTQYF.

The rearrangement joins TRBV6-5 to TRBJ2-1; 8 nucleotides match TRBD2. Losses at the gene ends were 4 bases for V and 2 bases for J; bases not matched to a gene: 1. Germline V gene lookup returns CDR1 MNHEY and CDR2 SVGAGI. The CDR3 consists of 14 residues. DNA of the CDR3: TGTGCCAGCAGTTTAGCGGGACCCTACAATGAGCAGTTCTTC. Amino acid sequence: CASSLAGPYNEQFF.

The rearrangement uses TRBV6-2 or TRBV6-3 and TRBJ1-1; TRBD1 aligns across 7 bases. Germline loops: CDR1 MNHEY, CDR2 SVGEGT. With V trimmed by 0 bases and J by 4 bases, 8 bases remained unmatched. The CDR3 contains 16 residues. CDR3 DNA sequence: TGTGCCAGCAGTTACTCTTTCTTGACAGGGAGCACTGAAGCTTTCTTT. Translated: CASSYSFLTGSTEAFF.

The chain carries TRBV14 and TRBJ2-3; 9 bases are a match to TRBD1. The CDR3 extends over 16 amino acids. Trimming cost V 8 bases and J 5 bases; bases outside gene matches: 14. Germline values: CDR1 SGHDN, CDR2 FVKESK. In nucleotides, the CDR3 is TGTGCCAGCGCTCCTTTCACAGGGGGCGCGTTAGATACGCAGTATTTT. This gives the protein CASAPFTGGALDTQYF.

The rearrangement joins TRBV28 to TRBJ1-4, with D perhaps matching TRBD1 (5 bases). Trimming took off 7 bases at V and 8 bases at J, with 20 bases between the two ends. There are 15 residues in the CDR3. From germline, CDR1 is MDHEN and CDR2 SYDVKM. The CDR3 loop is CASTLPRGGREKLFF. In nucleotides, the CDR3 is TGTGCCAGCACCCTCCCTCGGGGGGGTAGAGAAAAACTGTTTTTT.

The J gene is TRBJ1-2, the V gene TRBV30; 7 bases are shared with TRBD1. Germline CDR1 and CDR2: GTSNPN and SVGIG (reference sequence). This CDR3 comprises 13 residues. V shed 2 bases, J shed 3 bases, and the junction held 3 bases outside the gene matches. CDR3 sequence (DNA): TGTGCCTGGAGTTGGCAGGGGGACTATGGCTACACCTTC. Amino acid sequence: CAWSWQGDYGYTF. Complete variable domain (other parts from reference TRBV30 and TRBJ1-2): SQTIHQWPATLVQPVGSPLSLECTVEGTSNPNLYWYRQAAGRGLQLLFYSVGIGQISSEVPQNLSASRPQDRQFILSSKKLLLSDSGFYLCAWSWQGDYGYTFGSGTRLTVV.

The rearrangement uses TRBV5-1 and TRBJ1-6; the D gene is possibly TRBD1 (5 bases). This CDR3 has 14 amino acids. Germline V CDR1 and CDR2: SGHRS, YFSETQ. The V gene lost 1 base and the J gene lost 5 bases, with 7 bases spanning the gap. The CDR3 DNA reads as TGCGCCAGCAGCTTGCAGGGAAATAATTCACCCCTCCACTTT. The encoded protein is CASSLQGNNSPLHF. The full variable domain, rest sourced from reference TRBV5-1 and TRBJ1-6, is KAGVTQTPRYLIKTRGQQVTLSCSPISGHRSVSWYQQTPGQGLQFLFEYFSETQRNKGNFPGRFSGRQFSNSRSEMNVSTLELGDSALYLCASSLQGNNSPLHFGNGTRLTVT.

This rearrangement joins TRBV5-6 to TRBJ2-1; D might be TRBD2 (6 bases). CDR1 is SGHDT and CDR2 is YYEEEE in the germline V gene. CDR3 length: 15 residues. V shed 4 bases and J shed 4 bases, with 15 bases lying between them. CDR3 residues: CASSRGWRAYNEQFF. The CDR3, as DNA: TGTGCCAGCAGCCGCGGGTGGAGGGCGTACAATGAGCAGTTCTTC.

The J gene is TRBJ2-1, the V gene TRBV10-3; 11 nucleotides agree with TRBD2. V gave up 3 bases and J gave up 5 bases; unmatched junction bases: 6. In germline, CDR1 is ENHRY, CDR2 SYGVKD. The CDR3 consists of 16 residues. CDR3 DNA: TGTGCCATCAGTGACCTCTTAGCGGGAGGGGACAATGAGCAGTTCTTC. It codes for CAISDLLAGGDNEQFF.